The 22 T cell receptor beta chains listed next were all sequenced from one sample in a study of shared clonotypes between healthy human individuals. Method: immunoSEQ multiplex PCR; TCRdb's copy keeps in-frame clones and lacks some. Altogether nearly 750,000 clones are present, around 77% being singletons, with the ten largest covering over 1.5%. Sequenced: memory CD4+ T cells sorted from blood. As for subset: CD45RA-negative fraction. All receptors come from a woman aged 25 to 39 in good health.

V gene TRBV19 combines with J gene TRBJ1-2, with D maybe TRBD1 (6 bases). V shed 3 bases and J shed 4 bases, with 12 bases lying between them. Germline V gene sequence: CDR1 LNHDA, CDR2 SQIVND (reference sequence). The CDR3 runs to 14 residues. CDR3: CASSIPGRGYGYTF. The DNA for the CDR3 is TGTGCCAGTAGTATCCCCGGCAGGGGCTATGGCTACACCTTC.

The rearrangement uses TRBV7-2 and TRBJ2-6; possibly TRBD1 for D (5 bases). The CDR3 totals 16 residues. Trimming took 2 bases from V and 0 from J, leaving 8 bases between them. The germline V gene encodes CDR1 SGHTA and CDR2 FQGNSA. The CDR3: CASSLQGVSGANVLTF. The CDR3 DNA follows: TGTGCCAGCAGCTTACAGGGCGTCTCTGGGGCCAACGTCCTGACTTTC.

The chain recombines TRBV19 with TRBJ1-2; D is perhaps TRBD1 (6 bases). The germline V gene has CDR1 LNHDA and CDR2 SQIVND (reference sequence). The length of the CDR3 is 14 residues. V lost 7 bases, J lost 4 bases, and 16 bases lay in between. The CDR3 DNA sequence: TGTGCCAGTAACCTCCAGACAGGCAGCTATGGCTACACCTTC. Protein sequence: CASNLQTGSYGYTF.

This chain joins TRBV6-5 and TRBJ1-1; 9 bases are shared with TRBD1. The CDR3 contains 12 residues. Germline V CDR1 and CDR2: MNHEY, SVGAGI. The junction had 5 bases not matched to a gene; V was cut back by 5 bases and J by 10 bases. CDR3 coding DNA: TGTGCCAGCAGTACCACAGGGGGCCCAGCTTTCTTT. This sequence encodes CASSTTGGPAFF.

The chain recombines TRBV5-1 with TRBJ1-1; D call uncertain. The CDR3 covers 12 residues. Germline V gene lookup returns CDR1 SGHRS and CDR2 YFSETQ. Trimming left V 2 bases short and J 1 base short, with 3 bases between. This CDR3 reads CASSFGNTEAFF. The DNA of the CDR3 is TGCGCCAGCAGCTTCGGGAACACTGAAGCTTTCTTT.

This clone was seen just once. This chain uses TRBV4-2 with TRBJ2-1, with 12 nucleotides matching TRBD2. The CDR3 runs to 17 residues. Trimming removed 3 bases from V and 9 bases from J; junction bases left unmatched: 12. Germline lookup yields CDR1 LGHNA and CDR2 YNFKEQ. The CDR3 DNA sequence: TGTGCCAGCAGCCAGGGTCTGGGGCTAGCGGGAGGGTTTGAGCAGTTCTTC. Translating gives CASSQGLGLAGGFEQFF.

This sequence joins TRBV7-3 and TRBJ2-1; no reliable D call. The CDR3 loop spans 14 amino acids. CDR1 is SGHTA, CDR2 FQGTGA, per germline. Deletions cut 2 bases from V and 9 bases from J, with 14 bases between. The CDR3 DNA reads TGTGCCAGCAGCTTATCTTCAAGTAAGGGTGAGCAGTTCTTC. Translation gives CASSLSSSKGEQFF.

About this clone itself: This same CDR3 is encoded by further DNA sequences in the sample. The chain has TRBV27 and TRBJ2-7, with D uncertain. The V gene lost 8 bases and the J gene lost 0 bases, with 8 bases spanning the gap. The CDR3 contains 12 residues. The germline CDR1 and CDR2 sequences are MNHEY and SMNVEV (reference sequence). CDR3 coding DNA: TGTGCCAGCTACTCTAGCTCCTACGAGCAGTACTTC. This gives the protein CASYSSSYEQYF.

The count of this clone is one. The V and J genes are TRBV27 and TRBJ1-2; 8 positions match TRBD1. Germline assignment: CDR1 MNHEY and CDR2 SMNVEV (reference sequence). V was pared by 6 bases and J by 8 bases, with 8 bases of the junction left unmatched. The CDR3 runs to 13 residues. The CDR3 sequence is CASSKDRVLGYTF. CDR3 DNA: TGTGCCAGCAGCAAGGACAGGGTGCTCGGCTACACCTTC.

In its sample, this clone was seen a few times. The J gene is TRBJ1-1, the V gene TRBV29-1; D not certain. V lost 3 bases, J lost 5 bases, and 13 bases lay in between. CDR1 is SQVTM and CDR2 is ANQGSEA in the germline V gene. The CDR3 spans 13 residues. CDR3 amino acids: CSVDSVLGTEAFF. As DNA, the CDR3 is TGCAGCGTTGATAGCGTCCTTGGTACTGAAGCTTTCTTT.

The chain has TRBV7-9 and TRBJ2-7; 7 nucleotides agree with TRBD2. The ends lost 5 bases at V and 5 bases at J; junction bases unmatched: 12. This CDR3 is 15 amino acids long. Per germline, CDR1 SEHNR and CDR2 FQNEAQ (reference sequence). In nucleotides, the CDR3 is TGTGCCAGCAGCCCGCGGACTAGTCGTCCTAACGAGCAGTACTTC. Amino acids: CASSPRTSRPNEQYF.

The chain has TRBV27 and TRBJ2-7; no reliable D call. The germline gives CDR1 MNHEY, CDR2 SMNVEV (reference sequence). The germline V and J ends were trimmed by 8 bases and 6 bases, with 5 bases remaining between them. This CDR3 has 9 residues. CDR3 coding DNA: TGTGCCAGCGGTCGCGAGCAGTACTTC. Translated, it gives CASGREQYF.

The V call is TRBV4-1, the J call TRBJ2-2, with 15 nucleotides matching TRBD2. The CDR3 spans 19 residues. The germline CDR1 and CDR2 sequences are MGHRA and YSYEKL. Unmatched junction bases numbered 5, after V lost 0 bases and J lost 3 bases. The CDR3 bases are TGCGCCAGCAGCCAAGATAGGACTAGCGGGAGGGGGGACACCGGGGAGCTGTTTTTT. Its protein product is CASSQDRTSGRGDTGELFF.

The rearrangement joins TRBV5-1 to TRBJ2-5; the match to TRBD1 covers 10 bases. V trimming: 7 bases; J trimming: 5 bases; junction bases outside the gene matches: 8. The CDR3 spans 14 residues. CDR1 and CDR2 from the germline V gene are SGHRS and YFSETQ. CDR3 region: CASARTGGGETQYF. The DNA for the CDR3 is TGCGCCAGCGCCCGGACAGGGGGTGGGGAGACCCAGTACTTC.

The chain combines TRBV9 with TRBJ2-1; 9 positions match TRBD2. The V gene end was trimmed by 0 bases and the J gene end by 8 bases; junction bases not matched to a gene: 6. CDR1 and CDR2 from the germline V gene are SGDLS and YYNGEE. CDR3 size: 15 residues. DNA for the CDR3: TGTGCCAGCAGCGTAGGAGTAGCGGGAGAGGATGAGCAGTTCTTC. Its protein product is CASSVGVAGEDEQFF.

There are a few counts of this clone. This chain joins TRBV5-4 and TRBJ1-2; D is unclear. CDR1 and CDR2 from the germline V gene are SGHNT and YYREEE (reference sequence). V lost 4 bases and J lost 5, with 15 bases in between. The CDR3 is made up of 14 amino acids. CDR3 sequence reads: CASSPREGPYGYTF. As DNA, the CDR3 is TGTGCCAGCAGCCCCCGAGAGGGTCCGTATGGCTACACCTTC.

The rearrangement uses TRBV19 and TRBJ2-1; TRBD2 matches 7 bases. The germline V gene encodes CDR1 LNHDA and CDR2 SQIVND (reference sequence). The CDR3 consists of 12 residues. With 7 bases clipped from V and 9 bases from J, the junction kept 6 bases outside the gene matches. CDR3 sequence reads: CASKAGVGEQFF. CDR3 coding DNA: TGTGCCAGTAAGGCGGGAGTGGGTGAGCAGTTCTTC.

The gene calls are TRBV5-4 and TRBJ2-2; 7 nucleotides match TRBD2. Germline CDR1 SGHNT, CDR2 YYREEE (reference sequence). With 0 bases clipped from V and 4 bases from J, the junction kept 0 bases outside the gene matches. The CDR3 runs to 14 residues. For the CDR3, the DNA is TGTGCCAGCAGCTTGGGACTAGCCACCGGGGAGCTGTTTTTT. This codes for CASSLGLATGELFF.

This clone has a handful of counts. V is TRBV5-1 and J is TRBJ2-1; 13 bases fit TRBD2. V lost 0 bases to trimming and J lost 8 bases; unmatched junction nucleotides: 2. CDR1 SGHRS and CDR2 YFSETQ come from the germline V gene. The CDR3 loop spans 15 amino acids. CDR3 nucleotide sequence: TGCGCCAGCAGCTTGGTACTAGCGGGAGGGGATGAGCAGTTCTTC. Protein sequence: CASSLVLAGGDEQFF. The variable domain in full, with the rest retrieved from reference TRBV5-1 and TRBJ2-1, is KAGVTQTPRYLIKTRGQQVTLSCSPISGHRSVSWYQQTPGQGLQFLFEYFSETQRNKGNFPGRFSGRQFSNSRSEMNVSTLELGDSALYLCASSLVLAGGDEQFFGPGTRLTVL.

This sequence joins TRBV5-1 and TRBJ2-7; 11 bases map to TRBD2. The germline CDR1 and CDR2 sequences are SGHRS and YFSETQ. This CDR3 region has 15 residues. J gave up 1 base and V 4 bases, and 4 bases lay outside the gene matches. This CDR3 is CASSQGLAVSYEQYF. DNA of the CDR3: TGCGCCAGCAGCCAGGGACTAGCGGTTTCCTACGAGCAGTACTTC. Complete variable domain (other parts from reference TRBV5-1 and TRBJ2-7): KAGVTQTPRYLIKTRGQQVTLSCSPISGHRSVSWYQQTPGQGLQFLFEYFSETQRNKGNFPGRFSGRQFSNSRSEMNVSTLELGDSALYLCASSQGLAVSYEQYFGPGTRLTVT.

This chain links TRBV7-2 with TRBJ1-2; D might be TRBD1 (6 bases). Trimming took 5 bases from V and 4 from J, leaving 14 bases between them. CDR3 size: 14 residues. In germline, CDR1 is SGHTA, CDR2 FQGNSA. This chain's CDR3 is CASSSPGHFYGYTF. The CDR3 region has the DNA TGTGCCAGCAGCAGCCCGGGACACTTCTATGGCTACACCTTC. Together with reference TRBV7-2 and TRBJ1-2, the CDR3 gives the full variable domain: GAGVSQSPSNKVTEKGKDVELRCDPISGHTALYWYRQSLGQGLEFLIYFQGNSAPDKSGLPSDRFSAERTGGSVSTLTIQRTQQEDSAVYLCASSSPGHFYGYTFGSGTRLTVV.

This clone was observed at least ten times. This chain joins TRBV5-1 and TRBJ1-1; D is ambiguous. Trimming pared 1 base from V and 4 bases from J, leaving 8 bases between. Per the germline V gene, CDR1 is SGHRS and CDR2 is YFSETQ. The CDR3 runs 13 residues. CDR3 DNA: TGCGCCAGCAGCTTGTCGAGGAGCACTGAAGCTTTCTTT. This translates into CASSLSRSTEAFF.